The T cell receptor beta chain described here comes from a study of spatial heterogeneity in lung cancer. Study information: Detected sequences consistently included more beta-chain ones than alpha-chain ones. Study conclusions and caveats: Higher tumor mutation counts went along with higher counts of expanded intratumoral alpha and beta TCRs. Of tumor T cells, an estimated coverage of approximately 6.4% was reached for alpha chains and approximately 12% for beta chains.

TCRdb reprocessed the 5' RACE reads via MiXCR and lists one record per CDR3 protein. The sample records over 8,500 distinct CDR3 sequences, roughly an eighth being singletons. Many counts were recorded for this clonotype. What it binds is unknown. In a library made to pick up alpha chains, this beta chain is a stray read with a size that means little. Time point indicated: sample taken at primary tumor resection. V was clipped by 0 bases and J by 3 bases, with 13 bases between them. The germline V gene encodes CDR1 SGDLS and CDR2 YYNGEE. The CDR3 has 15 amino acids. The receptor comes from a male donor with early-stage non-small cell lung cancer. The V gene is TRBV9, the J gene TRBJ2-7, with D perhaps TRBD2 (6 bases). This specimen consisted of lung tumor tissue, obtained at surgery. The CDR3 reads CASSVESGAGYEQYF. DNA for the CDR3: TGTGCCAGCAGCGTAGAGTCGGGAGCGGGCTACGAGCAGTACTTC.